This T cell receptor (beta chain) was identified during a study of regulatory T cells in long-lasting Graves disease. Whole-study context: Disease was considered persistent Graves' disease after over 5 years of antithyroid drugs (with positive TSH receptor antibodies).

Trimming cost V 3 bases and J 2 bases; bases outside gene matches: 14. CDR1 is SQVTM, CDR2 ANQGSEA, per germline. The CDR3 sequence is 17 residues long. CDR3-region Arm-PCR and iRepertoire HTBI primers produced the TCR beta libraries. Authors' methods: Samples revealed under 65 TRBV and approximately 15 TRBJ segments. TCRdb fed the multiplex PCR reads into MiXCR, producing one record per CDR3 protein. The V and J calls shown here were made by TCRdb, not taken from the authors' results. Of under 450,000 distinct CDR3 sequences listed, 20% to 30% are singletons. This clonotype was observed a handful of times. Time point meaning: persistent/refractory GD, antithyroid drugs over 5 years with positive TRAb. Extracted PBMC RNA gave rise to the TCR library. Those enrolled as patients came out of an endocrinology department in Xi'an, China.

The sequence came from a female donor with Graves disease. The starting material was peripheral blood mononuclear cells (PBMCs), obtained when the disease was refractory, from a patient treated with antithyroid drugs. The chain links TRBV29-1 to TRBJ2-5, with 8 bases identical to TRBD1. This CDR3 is CSVDWDRSPGGQETQYF. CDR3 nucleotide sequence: TGCAGCGTTGATTGGGACAGGTCCCCTGGTGGGCAAGAGACCCAGTACTTC. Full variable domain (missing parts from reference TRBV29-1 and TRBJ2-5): SAVISQKPSRDICQRGTSLTIQCQVDSQVTMMFWYRQQPGQSLTLIATANQGSEATYESGFVIDKFPISRPNLTFSTLTVSNMSPEDSSIYLCSVDWDRSPGGQETQYFGPGTRLLVL.